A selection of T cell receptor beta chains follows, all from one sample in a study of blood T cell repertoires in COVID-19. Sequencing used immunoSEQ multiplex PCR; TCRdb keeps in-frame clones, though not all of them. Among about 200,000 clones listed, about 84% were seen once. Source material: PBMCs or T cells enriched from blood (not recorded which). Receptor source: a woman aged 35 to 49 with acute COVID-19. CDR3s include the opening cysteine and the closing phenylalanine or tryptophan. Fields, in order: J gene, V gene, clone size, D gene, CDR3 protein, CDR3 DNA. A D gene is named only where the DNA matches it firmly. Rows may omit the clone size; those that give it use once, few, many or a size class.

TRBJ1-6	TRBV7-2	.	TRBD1	CASSLSTGGSNSPLHF	TGTGCCAGCAGCTTAAGTACAGGGGGCAGCAATTCACCCCTCCACTTT
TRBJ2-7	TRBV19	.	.	CASRKTQTYEQYF	TGTGCCAGTAGGAAGACACAAACCTACGAGCAGTACTTC
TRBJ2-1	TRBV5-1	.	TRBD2	CASRPSTSGGYNEQFF	TGCGCCAGCAGACCTTCGACTAGCGGGGGCTACAATGAGCAGTTCTTC
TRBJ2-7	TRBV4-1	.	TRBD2	CASSQTGTSGSWSHEQYF	TGCGCCAGCAGCCAGACAGGGACTAGCGGGAGTTGGAGTCACGAGCAGTACTTC
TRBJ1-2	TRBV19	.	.	CASSIRSSNYGYTF	TGTGCCAGTAGTATTAGGAGCTCTAACTATGGCTACACCTTC
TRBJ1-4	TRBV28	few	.	CASSFGHANEKLFF	TGTGCCAGCAGTTTTGGACACGCTAATGAAAAACTGTTTTTT
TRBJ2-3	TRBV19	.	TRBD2	CASSPQRERTDTQYF	TGTGCCAGTAGTCCGCAGCGGGAGAGAACAGATACGCAGTATTTT
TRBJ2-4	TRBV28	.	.	CASSQPPRGNIQYF	TGTGCCAGCAGTCAACCCCCCCGCGGAAACATTCAGTACTTC
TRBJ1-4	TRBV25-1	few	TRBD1	CASSATGVENEKLFF	TGTGCCAGCAGTGCAACAGGGGTCGAAAATGAAAAACTGTTTTTT
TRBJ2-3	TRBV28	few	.	CASSPPVAGNTDTQYF	TGTGCCAGCAGTCCCCCCGTGGCAGGGAATACAGATACGCAGTATTTT
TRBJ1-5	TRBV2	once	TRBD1	CASGGQGSNQPQHF	TGTGCCAGCGGAGGACAGGGTAGCAATCAGCCCCAGCATTTT
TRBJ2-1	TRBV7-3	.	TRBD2	CASSPGLAGGPYNEQFF	TGTGCCAGCAGCCCGGGACTAGCGGGGGGCCCCTACAATGAGCAGTTCTTC
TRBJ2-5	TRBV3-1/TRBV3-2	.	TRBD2	CASSRPGRGFNQETQYF	TGTGCCAGCAGCCGGCCGGGGCGGGGGTTTAACCAAGAGACCCAGTACTTC
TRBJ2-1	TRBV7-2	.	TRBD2	CASSTLGAGVFREQFF	TGTGCCAGCAGCACCCTCGGGGCGGGAGTCTTTCGCGAGCAGTTCTTC
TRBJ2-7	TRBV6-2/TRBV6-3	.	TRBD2	CASSYSRGRVYEQYF	TGTGCCAGCAGTTACTCGCGGGGGAGGGTATACGAGCAGTACTTC
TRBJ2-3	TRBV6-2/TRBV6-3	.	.	CASSFGTSADTQYF	TGTGCCAGCAGTTTCGGGACTTCGGCAGATACGCAGTATTTT
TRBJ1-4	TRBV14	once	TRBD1	CANGTGDGTNEKLFF	TGTGCCAACGGGACAGGGGACGGCACTAATGAAAAACTGTTTTTT
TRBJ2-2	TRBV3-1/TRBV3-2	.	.	CASSQEPGSDTGELFF	TGTGCCAGCAGCCAAGAACCCGGGAGCGACACCGGGGAGCTGTTTTTT
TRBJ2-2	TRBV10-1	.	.	CASSEEGGELFF	TGCGCCAGCAGTGAGGAGGGCGGGGAGCTGTTTTTT
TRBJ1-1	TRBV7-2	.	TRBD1	CASSSRQGAGEAFF	TGTGCCAGCAGCTCACGACAGGGGGCAGGTGAAGCTTTCTTT
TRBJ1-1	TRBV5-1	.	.	CASSTNAAGTEAFF	TGCGCCAGCAGCACCAACGCTGCGGGGACTGAAGCTTTCTTT
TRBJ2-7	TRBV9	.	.	CASSVGSVVYEQYF	TGTGCCAGCAGCGTAGGATCGGTTGTCTACGAGCAGTACTTC
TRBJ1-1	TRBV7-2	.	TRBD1	CASRLDREEAFF	TGTGCCAGCAGGTTGGACAGGGAAGAAGCTTTCTTT
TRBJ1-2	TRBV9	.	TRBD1	CASSTGAEAYGYTF	TGTGCCAGCAGCACAGGGGCTGAGGCCTATGGCTACACCTTC
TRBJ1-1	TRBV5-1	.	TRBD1	CASSVNLRDSEAFF	TGCGCCAGCAGCGTCAATCTCCGGGACAGTGAAGCTTTCTTT
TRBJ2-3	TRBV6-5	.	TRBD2	CASSFMRGVTDTQYF	TGTGCCAGCAGTTTCATGCGGGGGGTTACAGATACGCAGTATTTT
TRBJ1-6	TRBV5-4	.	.	CASSLAARDNSPLHF	TGTGCCAGCAGCTTGGCGGCCAGGGATAATTCACCCCTCCACTTT
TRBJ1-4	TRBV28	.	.	CASRKRGGEKLFF	TGTGCCAGCAGAAAAAGAGGGGGTGAAAAACTGTTTTTT
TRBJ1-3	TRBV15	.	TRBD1	CATSRDPGTGDSGNTIYF	TGTGCCACCAGCAGAGATCCAGGGACAGGGGACTCTGGAAACACCATATATTTT
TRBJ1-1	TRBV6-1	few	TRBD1	CASSESLLGGQGIMNTEAFF	TGTGCCAGCAGTGAATCCCTCTTGGGGGGACAGGGAATAATGAACACTGAAGCTTTCTTT
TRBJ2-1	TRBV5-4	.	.	CASSFVASAYNEQFF	TGTGCCAGCAGCTTTGTGGCTAGCGCATACAATGAGCAGTTCTTC
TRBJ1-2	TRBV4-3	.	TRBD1	CASSLGQGDDGYTF	TGCGCCAGCAGCCTGGGACAGGGGGACGATGGCTACACCTTC
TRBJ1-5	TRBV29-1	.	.	CSVVGQPNQPQHF	TGCAGCGTTGTTGGGCAGCCCAATCAGCCCCAGCATTTT